A selection of T cell receptor beta chains follows, all from one sample in a study of graft-versus-host responses after intestinal transplantation. TCRdb keeps only in-frame clones here, not all; method: immunoSEQ multiplex PCR. The repertoire consists of roughly 100,000 clones, with more than 85% occurring once and the leading ten covering around 1%. Which antigens these TCRs recognize remains unknown. Sequencing was performed on unstimulated CD8+ T cells sorted from spleen or lymph node cells, taken before intestinal transplant. The source is a human donor who received an intestinal transplant. Each CDR3 is given with its conserved first and last residue.

V	length	J	CDR3
TRBV6-1	15	TRBJ1-5	CAKRDRVLVNQPQHF
TRBV7-3	14	TRBJ1-3	CASSLGFPGNTIYF
TRBV7-2	17	.	CASSLPLGGREAYEQYF
TRBV2	16	TRBJ2-1	CASTTPDPSSYNEQFF
TRBV7-9	16	TRBJ2-3	CASSSTSGGPADTQYF
TRBV6-1	19	TRBJ1-2	CASSEALQPARYLIYGYTF
TRBV19	14	TRBJ2-7	CASSIAGKEFEQYF
TRBV5-4	14	TRBJ2-7	CASSQDYTPYEQYF
TRBV11-3	17	TRBJ1-3	CASSSYRGIETGNTIYF
TRBV7-9	13	TRBJ2-7	CASTLGTAYEQYF
TRBV5-8	17	TRBJ2-1	CASSLIPFGEVQDEQFF
TRBV27	13	TRBJ2-1	CASSLSETDEQFF
TRBV6-6	13	TRBJ2-7	CASTGTGVHEQYF
TRBV19	17	TRBJ2-5	CASSTGLGLALRETQYF
TRBV10-2	16	TRBJ2-2	CAMSRDGPTNTGELFF
TRBV6-1	11	TRBJ1-1	CASISLHGAFF
TRBV4-1	15	TRBJ1-5	CASKPGPPSNQPQHF
TRBV9	15	TRBJ2-7	CASSTGLAGTYEQYF
TRBV28	11	TRBJ1-3	CSTGGGNTIYF
TRBV4-1	16	TRBJ1-1	CASSPRVTSGATEAFF
TRBV12-5	14	.	CASAPPDGSYEQYF
TRBV7-8	14	TRBJ2-5	CASSSSGGGETQYF
TRBV19	14	TRBJ2-1	CASSLDHSYNEQFF
TRBV4-1	15	TRBJ2-7	CASSQDTGSGYEQYF
TRBV27	13	TRBJ2-7	CASSLSPYYEQYF
TRBV7-9	13	TRBJ2-7	CASSLAPHYEQYF
TRBV19	15	TRBJ2-1	CASSTGGYGLNEQFF
TRBV13	16	TRBJ1-2	CASSDALTRDEDGYTF
TRBV27	13	TRBJ2-2	CASSSEGTGELFF
TRBV5-8	16	TRBJ2-6	CASSTNRFSGANVLTF
TRBV15	14	TRBJ2-1	CATSRDWGQGEQFF
TRBV7-9	16	TRBJ2-5	CASSPPRTVNGETQYF
TRBV4-1	14	TRBJ1-1	CASSQAGTLHEAFF
TRBV5-1	14	TRBJ2-1	CASSFRQNYNEQFF
TRBV4-1	14	TRBJ1-1	CASSQGGGRTEAFF
TRBV5-1	19	TRBJ2-6	CASSLVSNLGALGANVLTF
TRBV4-1	17	TRBJ2-3	CASSQAPSGASTDTQYF
TRBV5-6	14	TRBJ1-1	CASTGTDRNTEAFF
TRBV11-2	12	TRBJ2-7	CASSLGASEQYF
TRBV6-5	14	TRBJ1-1	CASSQLQGYTEAFF
TRBV6-5	12	TRBJ1-5	CASSSGDQPQHF
TRBV29-1	12	TRBJ2-7	CSVRLTSYEQYF
TRBV7-2	14	TRBJ2-1	CASSLEARGGEQFF
TRBV12-5	16	TRBJ2-5	CASGSPTGWDQETQYF
TRBV7-9	14	TRBJ2-3	CASSLRGGADTQYF
TRBV4-1	15	TRBJ2-1	CATQTGDVSYNEQFF